This TCR beta chain originates from a study of radiotherapy plus CTLA-4 blockade in lung cancer. Points from the study as a whole: Among blood TCR repertoires after radiotherapy plus ipilimumab, tumor-derived clones expanded. Reports state that early shifts in blood T cell clones, with interferon-beta, best predicted response.

Profiled with immunoSEQ multiplex PCR; TCRdb holds only in-frame clones, not every one. The sample lists 75,000 or so clones; around 80% were seen once. Germline V gene sequence: CDR1 MDHEN, CDR2 SYDVKM. Trimming took off 3 bases at V and 1 base at J, with 15 bases between the two ends. The CDR3 loop spans 16 amino acids. As regards this clone: Its antigen is not known.

The specimen was peripheral blood, collected from a patient treated with radiotherapy plus ipilimumab. The chain uses TRBV28 and TRBJ1-1, with D tentatively TRBD1 (6 bases). This TCR came from a human donor with non-small cell lung cancer who had a complete response to radiotherapy plus ipilimumab. The CDR3 DNA reads as TGTGCCAGCAGTTTCGGGGGGGGCATCACGAACACTGAAGCTTTCTTT. It codes for CASSFGGGITNTEAFF.